This T cell receptor (beta chain) was identified in a study of shared clonotypes between healthy human individuals (dated by TCRdb to the early 2020s). For the wider study: Three men and a couple of women, aged 18 to 49 years, made up the cohort. Per donor, three plates each were used for CD4 naive and CD4 memory, two for CD8 naive, and one for CD8 memory. Blood TCR repertoires of about 5 healthy adults were deeply sequenced to estimate repertoire size and the extent of clonotype sharing between individuals. Libraries were prepared and TCR repertoires were sequenced by different laboratories using diverse techniques, in order to increase sequencing depth and limit assay-specific biases. Each donor's leukapheresis produced roughly between about 0.9 and 9.5 billion PBMCs. The paper's findings and limits, for the study overall: Across four donors, roughly 5.1% of naive CD4, roughly 3.4% of naive CD8, around 2.5% of memory CD4, and over 0.35% of memory CD8 clonotypes were shared. Estimated clonotype richness was generally larger for naive than for memory subsets. Because the study included only a small number of donors, the genetic and exposure-history diversity represented was limited. Based on pairwise subsampling, the degree of clonotype sharing among donors was expected to be affected by sequencing depth. Sampling was limited to blood, and TCR repertoires in tissue likely differ from TCR repertoires in blood. Clonotypes shared by all four sorted-subset donors showed higher generation probabilities than non-shared clonotypes. Even with the large sequencing depth, rarefaction of the sorted-subset datasets indicated that sequencing was incomplete.

TCR CDR3 regions were amplified from genomic DNA by multiplex PCR using the deep immunoSEQ assay. Extracted genomic DNA from each cell subset was spread evenly across all wells of several immunoSEQ 96-well plates, with each plate serving as a replicate. For sorted subsets, 200 ng of genomic DNA, equivalent to some 30,000 T cell genomes, went into each replicate PCR. Purified libraries were quantified with a Qubit 3.0 fluorometer, sized on a Bioanalyzer 2100, and re-quantified with the KAPA Library Quantification kit. A separate single-read 150-cycle Illumina NextSeq 550 flow cell was used to sequence each immunoSEQ 96-well plate. The original pipeline was this. Because only junctional sequences without quality scores were contained in the immunoSEQ output, filtering matching that applied to full-length reads could not be performed. Sequences were annotated with PyIR, a Python wrapper for IgBLAST v1.9, using IMGT germline references to assign V/J genes and CDR3. Reads were filtered out if the reads had weak V/J assignments (E-value above 1e-6), no CDR3, stop codons, out-of-frame junctions, or ambiguous translated residues. V3J clonotypes were defined by identical inferred V gene, J gene, and CDR3 amino acid sequence. To compute the percentage overlap between repertoires, the number of shared unique clonotypes was divided by the size of the smaller repertoire. Repertoire richness was assessed with RTK rarefaction, the Chao1 estimator, and Recon v2.1 estimates of unobserved clonotypes. OLGA was used to compute generation probabilities for all TCRbeta clonotypes that the gDNA method yielded from four donors. Entries here come from immuneACCESS through TCRdb and include only in-frame sequences with V and J called. Some clones fail to appear in such tables; in the studies checked, an unresolved V gene covers under half of the shortfall, and the cause of the remainder is unknown. The V and J calls and clone size were taken over from that table, and D and trimming were inferred from the DNA. The table for this sample lists approximately 940,000 clones; less than 85% of them were counted only once. The ten largest clones represent around 1.4% of the sample.

This clone was found a few times. Its antigen is unknown. Base qualities are missing; no much larger clone stands one base away. The donors were healthy, HIV-negative adults who had no recently reported acute infections or vaccinations. All donors were Caucasian adults living in Nashville, Tennessee, USA. Magnetic negative selection was used to enrich CD4+ T cells, after which naive cells were positively selected on CD45RA and the negative fraction became the memory subset. After blood collection by leukapheresis, PBMCs were isolated using Ficoll-Histopaque density gradient centrifugation and then cryopreserved in the vapor phase of liquid nitrogen. Analytical flow cytometry was used to check the purity and quantity of each magnetically sorted T cell population. Each sorted fraction had its genomic DNA isolated and then quantified by UV absorbance on a Nanodrop 2000c. The TCR comes from a man between 18 and 29 years old in good health. The sequencing sample was made of memory CD4+ T cells sorted from blood. In the paper's terms, the cell subset or site label means: CD45RA-negative fraction.

The base sequence is TGTGCCAGTAGTATTGTCGGGGGCTGGGAGACCCAGTACTTC. It is translated as CASSIVGGWETQYF. Here the chain combines TRBV19 and TRBJ2-5; the D gene could be either TRBD1 or TRBD2, each agreeing at 6 bases. Including cysteine and phenylalanine, the CDR3 has 14 amino acids. The CDR3 DNA has 42 bases and is translated from base 1. Relative to germline, V is 3 bases shorter and J is 5 bases shorter, with 13 bases between their ends. The germline V gene (reference sequence) supplies CDR1 LNHDA and CDR2 SQIVND.